This TCR beta chain was profiled in a study of blood T cell repertoires in COVID-19. Study summary: There were acute and convalescent COVID-19 samples, and they came from the United States, Italy and Spain. From T cells, B-cell-depleted T cells, or PBMCs came the material, which was cDNA or gDNA.

Authors' data handling: Nucleated cell counts were estimated from reference gene primer amplification. This table comes from immunoSEQ multiplex PCR, and its TCRdb copy is limited to in-frame clones, with some not included. V and J calls and clone size follow that table, whereas D and trimming were derived from the DNA. The data contain about 400,000 clones, more than 80% of them seen just once; the ten biggest clones take up more than 1.4%. With 7 bases clipped from V and 8 bases from J, the junction kept 8 bases outside the gene matches. This CDR3 spans 13 amino acids. In germline, CDR1 is SGDLS, CDR2 YYNGEE.

V usage is TRBV9 and J usage is TRBJ1-2, with 10 positions matching TRBD1. The specimen was peripheral blood. The source of this sequence is a young woman with active or convalescent COVID-19. In DNA form, the CDR3 reads TGTGCCAGCCAAAGACAGGGGGCCTGGGGCTACACCTTC. It is translated as CASQRQGAWGYTF. Based on the CDR3 plus reference TRBV9 and TRBJ1-2, the full variable domain is DSGVTQTPKHLITATGQRVTLRCSPRSGDLSVYWYQQSLDQGLQFLIQYYNGEERAKGNILERFSAQQFPDLHSELNLSSLELGDSALYFCASQRQGAWGYTFGSGTRLTVV.